This passage covers 28 T cell receptor beta chains from one sample sequenced in a study of Graves' ophthalmopathy and Graves' hyperthyroidism. Scientists amplified the TCR beta CDR3 regions from RNA transcripts. HTBI primers primed a first-round RT-PCR, and a second-round multiplex PCR followed. TCRdb analysed the multiplex PCR reads with MiXCR anew, one entry per CDR3 protein. This sample has 560,000 or so distinct CDR3 sequences, with under 45% found just once. The sequenced material came from peripheral blood or thyroid tissue (not recorded which). Receptors originate from an adult man with Graves' hyperthyroidism.

In this sample, this clonotype turned up many times. The J gene is TRBJ2-7, the V gene TRBV7-2, with unresolved D. CDR3 length: 13 residues. The V end lost 2 bases, the J end lost 7 bases, and 12 bases lay between the germline ends. Germline V gene lookup returns CDR1 SGHTA and CDR2 FQGNSA. This CDR3 is CASSLSNLVEQYF. CDR3 DNA sequence: TGTGCCAGCAGCTTATCCAACCTTGTGGAGCAGTACTTC.

This clonotype was picked up a small number of times. The junction departs from germline at one end; a sequencing error may be responsible. The gene calls are TRBV10-3 and TRBJ1-5; TRBD1 matches at 8 bases. The CDR3 totals 19 residues. Germline CDR1 is ENHRY and CDR2 is SYGVKD. CDR3 nucleotide sequence: TGTGCCAGCAGTTACGTAACCGTCGACAGGGGCCTTAGCAATCAGCCCCAGCATTTT. Protein product: CASSYVTVDRGLSNQPQHF.

This clonotype came up once. The rearrangement joins TRBV3-1 to TRBJ1-4; D remains unclear. The CDR3 runs to 15 residues. Germline V gene sequence: CDR1 LGHDT, CDR2 YNNKEL (reference sequence). The V end was cut by 3 bases, the J end by 0 bases, with 8 bases between. The CDR3 DNA is TGTGCCAGCAGCCAGCTTGGTACAACTAATGAAAAACTGTTTTTT. Its translation is CASSQLGTTNEKLFF.

The chain is built from TRBV20-1 and TRBJ2-5; 7 bases agree with TRBD1. This CDR3 has 14 residues. V gave up 6 bases and J gave up 5 bases; unmatched junction bases: 12. Germline lookup yields CDR1 DFQATT and CDR2 SNEGSKA (reference sequence). The CDR3 here is CSAITGTASETQYF. The CDR3 DNA reads TGCAGTGCGATAACAGGGACAGCCTCGGAGACCCAGTACTTC.

This clonotype was recorded many times. The V call is TRBV7-9, the J call TRBJ2-2; D might be TRBD2 (6 bases). The germline CDR1 and CDR2 sequences are SEHNR and FQNEAQ (reference sequence). The CDR3 is 17 amino acids. V lost 0 bases and J lost 3, with 14 bases in between. DNA for the CDR3: TGTGCCAGCAGCTTAGCGAGGGGAGGCTGGGACACCGGGGAGCTGTTTTTT. Protein sequence: CASSLARGGWDTGELFF.

This clonotype was seen many times. The chain recombines TRBV12-3 or TRBV12-4 with TRBJ2-2, with 7 positions matching TRBD1. The ends lost 5 bases at V and 5 bases at J; junction bases unmatched: 11. The CDR3 is made up of 16 amino acids. CDR3 nucleotide sequence: TGTGCCAGCAGTATTTCAGTGACAGGGCGGACCGGGGAGCTGTTTTTT. Translating it yields CASSISVTGRTGELFF.

For the CDR3, the DNA is TGCAGCGTTGTGGAGGGGGCTAATTCACCCCTCCACTTT. Amino acids: CSVVEGANSPLHF. V gene TRBV29-1 combines with J gene TRBJ1-6; 7 nucleotides agree with TRBD1. J lost 6 bases, V lost 4 bases, and 3 bases had no gene match. The CDR3 has 13 residues. CDR1 is SQVTM and CDR2 is ANQGSEA in the germline V gene.

About this clonotype: This clone may be a read error of a much larger clone one base away. V usage is TRBV9 and J usage is TRBJ1-3, with D unclear. The CDR3 runs to 13 residues. The germline V gene has CDR1 SGDLS and CDR2 YYNGEE. V lost 1 base, J lost 4 bases, and 6 bases lay in between. The CDR3 reads CASSVCPGNTIYF. The CDR3 DNA follows: TGTGCCAGCAGCGTATGCCCAGGAAACACCATATATTTT.

The sample holds many counts of this clonotype. The chain carries TRBV19 and TRBJ1-6; D not certain. The CDR3 is 16 residues long. CDR1 and CDR2 from the germline V gene are LNHDA and SQIVND (reference sequence). Trimming took 6 bases from V and 0 from J, leaving 12 bases between them. CDR3 nucleotides: TGTGCCAGTAGCGAAAGGAGCAGCTCCTATAATTCACCCCTCCACTTT. Its translation: CASSERSSSYNSPLHF.

In this sample, this clonotype turned up many times. V gene TRBV9 combines with J gene TRBJ1-2; D unresolved. Germline lookup yields CDR1 SGDLS and CDR2 YYNGEE. Deletions cut 3 bases from V and 4 bases from J, with 13 bases between. The CDR3 is 14 amino acids. In DNA form, the CDR3 reads TGTGCCAGCAGCGGCGAACGCGGGCCCTATGGCTACACCTTC. Translating it yields CASSGERGPYGYTF.

This clonotype was seen repeatedly, ten times or more. The chain recombines TRBV7-8 with TRBJ1-6, with D unresolved. Germline CDR1 and CDR2: SGHVS and FQNEAQ. Trimming stripped 2 bases from V and 10 bases from J, with 9 bases between. The CDR3 length is 13 residues. CDR3 sequence: CASSLSFNSPLHF. CDR3 DNA sequence: TGTGCCAGCAGCTTATCATTCAACTCACCCCTCCACTTT.

This clonotype was counted only a few times. The rearrangement uses TRBV3-1 and TRBJ1-2, with D possibly TRBD1 on 6 matching bases. V lost 0 bases to trimming and J lost 4 bases, with 9 bases between them. The CDR3 loop spans 14 amino acids. Germline CDR1 reads LGHDT; CDR2 reads YNNKEL (reference sequence). CDR3 protein: CASSQETGLYGYTF. In DNA form, the CDR3 reads TGTGCCAGCAGCCAAGAAACAGGGCTCTATGGCTACACCTTC.

This clonotype has just one count. Because the CDR3 is missing its conserved closing phenylalanine or tryptophan, this is likely a read error. Because the CDR3's place on the DNA is in doubt, the DNA is left out and the CDR3 is given as listed by TCRdb. The V gene is TRBV5-1, the J gene TRBJ2-2; the table gives TRBD1 as D, unverified against the DNA. Germline lookup yields CDR1 SGHRS and CDR2 YFSETQ. The CDR3 has 9 residues if both end residues are counted. CDR3 loop: CASSLAGQG.

This clonotype was seen repeatedly, ten times or more. The V gene is TRBV20-1, the J gene TRBJ2-7; no firm D call. This CDR3 has 13 amino acids. Trimming stripped 1 base from V and 6 bases from J, with 13 bases between. CDR1 is DFQATT, CDR2 SNEGSKA, per germline (reference sequence). CDR3 nucleotides: TGCAGTGCTAGAGTCCCCCCCATGCTCGAGCAGTACTTC. Translated: CSARVPPMLEQYF.

This clonotype was picked up many times. The chain recombines TRBV7-2 with TRBJ2-7, with TRBD2 matching over 14 bases. This CDR3 has 17 amino acids. Germline-derived CDR1 and CDR2 are SGHTA and FQGNSA. V dropped 5 bases and J dropped 5; count of bases not matched to a gene: 11. The CDR3 protein is CASSPHLGLAGDNEQYF. The CDR3 coding sequence is TGTGCCAGCAGCCCTCACCTGGGACTAGCGGGAGACAACGAGCAGTACTTC.

This clonotype has at least ten counts. The V call is TRBV24-1, the J call TRBJ2-5; no definite D call. CDR1 is KGHDR and CDR2 is SFDVKD in the germline V gene. This CDR3 is built from 13 residues. Between the trimmed V and J ends, which lost 3 bases and 5 bases, there was a span of 9 bases. CDR3 loop: CATSDEILETQYF. DNA for the CDR3: TGTGCCACCAGTGATGAGATCTTGGAGACCCAGTACTTC.

This clonotype showed up just a few times. One base away lies a much larger clone, so this may be a sequencing read error. This sequence joins TRBV11-1 and TRBJ2-2; 8 bases line up with TRBD1. V shed 7 bases and J 6 bases; nucleotides not matched to a gene: 7. This CDR3 comprises 14 residues. The germline V gene encodes CDR1 SGHAT and CDR2 FQDESV (reference sequence). The CDR3 reads CASTKDRAAGELFF. For the CDR3, the DNA is TGTGCCAGCACCAAGGACAGGGCCGCCGGGGAGCTGTTTTTT. The full variable domain, rest sourced from reference TRBV11-1 and TRBJ2-2, is EAEVAQSPRYKITEKSQAVAFWCDPISGHATLYWYRQILGQGPELLVQFQDESVVDDSQLPKDRFSAERLKGVDSTLKIQPAELGDSAMYLCASTKDRAAGELFFGEGSRLTVL.

This clonotype was seen just once. A read error is possible here, since a much larger clone lies one base away. The V gene is TRBV5-1, the J gene TRBJ1-4, with TRBD1 as a possible D gene (6 bases). Per the germline V gene, CDR1 is SGHRS and CDR2 is YFSETQ. There are 14 residues in the CDR3. The CDR3 DNA sequence: TGCGCCAGCAGCTTATCAGGGGCTAATGAAAAACTGCTTTTT. As protein: CASSLSGANEKLLF.

Of note for this clonotype: A much larger clone lies a single base off, so this may be a read error. The chain is built from TRBV7-9 and TRBJ2-7; TRBD1 matches 11 bases. This CDR3 spans 15 amino acids. The germline CDR1 and CDR2 sequences are SEHNR and FQNEAQ (reference sequence). V shed 5 bases and J 6 bases; nucleotides not matched to a gene: 9. Here the CDR3 DNA reads TGTGCCAGCAGCGCCGGGACAGGGGGTGTTTGCGAGCAGTACTTC. Its protein is CASSAGTGGVCEQYF. Full variable domain (outside the CDR3, taken from reference TRBV7-9 and TRBJ2-7): DTGVSQNPRHKITKRGQNVTFRCDPISEHNRLYWYRQTLGQGPEFLTYFQNEAQLEKSRLLSDRFSAERPKGSFSTLEIQRTEQGDSAMYLCASSAGTGGVCEQYFGPGTRLTVT.

As regards this clonotype: A much larger clone is a single base away; this may be a read error. Without the conserved terminal phenylalanine or tryptophan, this CDR3 likely stems from a read error. J is TRBJ2-5 and V is TRBV4-1; TRBD2 aligns across 7 bases. J was trimmed by 4 bases and V by 0 bases; bases with no gene match: 8. CDR3 length: 16 residues. Germline V lookup: CDR1 MGHRA, CDR2 YSYEKL. The CDR3 coding sequence is TGCGCCAGCAGCCAAGAGGTACGGGGGGAAGGAGAGACCCAGTACCTC. This encodes CASSQEVRGEGETQYL.

As for this clonotype: Being one base from a much bigger clone, this may be a read error. This chain joins TRBV5-1 and TRBJ1-1, with 9 bases aligning to TRBD1. Per germline, CDR1 SGHRS and CDR2 YFSETQ. This CDR3 is built from 14 residues. The CDR3 here is CASGPGQGRPEAFF. In DNA, the CDR3 is TGTGCCAGCGGCCCTGGACAGGGGAGGCCTGAAGCTTTCTTT.

Turning to this clonotype: A much larger clone differs by one base, so this may be a read error. The chain uses TRBV28 and TRBJ2-5; 8 bases are shared with TRBD2. Germline CDR1 MDHEN, CDR2 SYDVKM. This CDR3 has 14 residues. CDR3 DNA sequence: TGTGCCAGCATGGGCGGGGGGCCGGGAGAGACCCAGTGCTTC. Translated, it gives CASMGGGPGETQCF.

The table lists this clonotype with many counts. This sequence joins TRBV20-1 and TRBJ2-7; the match to TRBD2 covers 10 bases. The CDR3 is 14 residues long. The V segment lost 3 bases and the J segment 6 bases; nucleotides outside the gene matches: 8. Germline V gene lookup returns CDR1 DFQATT and CDR2 SNEGSKA (reference sequence). The CDR3 loop reads CSASRSGRAGEQYF. The DNA for the CDR3 is TGCAGTGCTAGCCGCAGCGGGAGGGCCGGCGAGCAGTACTTC.

This clonotype was picked up many times. The J gene is TRBJ1-2, the V gene TRBV6-1; D gene uncertain. Deletions cut 0 bases from V and 8 bases from J, with 10 bases between. The length of the CDR3 is 13 residues. Germline CDR1 MNHNS, CDR2 SASEGT. The CDR3 DNA sequence: TGTGCCAGCAGTGAAGCGCCTGGTCGGGGCTACACCTTC. This gives the protein CASSEAPGRGYTF.

This clonotype was counted many times. The chain uses TRBV20-1 and TRBJ1-1; D remains unclear. V was shortened by 6 bases and J by 1 base, with 6 bases between the two germline ends. This CDR3 has 11 residues. Germline loops: CDR1 DFQATT, CDR2 SNEGSKA (reference sequence). CDR3 nucleotide sequence: TGCAGTGCCGGAAAGAACACTGAAGCTTTCTTT. This codes for CSAGKNTEAFF.

The chain recombines TRBV6-2 or TRBV6-3 with TRBJ1-3, with D hard to call. V dropped 10 bases and J dropped 4 bases, with 17 bases sitting between them. This CDR3 has 14 residues. The germline V gene encodes CDR1 MNHEY and CDR2 SVGEGT. CDR3 nucleotides: TGTGCCACATCGGACCCTCTGCGCGGAAACACCATATATTTT. Translating gives CATSDPLRGNTIYF.

This clonotype came up many times. The chain combines TRBV5-4 with TRBJ2-7, with D possibly matching TRBD1 (6 bases). Trimming left V 3 bases short and J 0 bases short, with 16 bases between. The germline V gene has CDR1 SGHNT and CDR2 YYREEE (reference sequence). This CDR3 comprises 16 residues. In DNA, the CDR3 is TGTGCCAGCAGCTCCGGGCCTCGACAGGTCTCCTACGAGCAGTACTTC. Translated: CASSSGPRQVSYEQYF.

As DNA, the CDR3 is TGCAGCGGGACAGGGGGCGAGCAGTACTTC. This codes for CSGTGGEQYF. V gene TRBV29-1 combines with J gene TRBJ2-7; TRBD1 aligns across 10 bases. There are 10 residues in the CDR3. Germline V gene lookup returns CDR1 SQVTM and CDR2 ANQGSEA. Trimming at V came to 7 bases and at J to 6 bases, leaving 0 bases not matched to a gene.